The rows below give T cell receptor beta chains drawn from one sample of a study of T cells in Graves' hyperthyroidism and ophthalmopathy. TCRdb itself ran the multiplex PCR reads through MiXCR, one entry per CDR3 protein. The sample records approximately 610,000 distinct CDR3 sequences, over 15% being singletons. The sample comprised blood. Receptor source: a woman aged 18-29 years with Graves' hyperthyroidism. CDR3s include the opening cysteine and the closing phenylalanine or tryptophan. A D gene is named only where the DNA matches it firmly. Clone size is given for some rows only: seen once, a few or many times, or a class if the clone is expanded.

>.|TRBJ2-7|TRBV28|many
TGTGCCAGCAGTTTAGTCGAGTACGAGCAGTACTTC
CASSLVEYEQYF
>TRBD1|TRBJ2-7|TRBV19|few
TGTGCCAGTAGTCAAACACAGGGGTCGGTTTCCTACGAGCAGTACTTC
CASSQTQGSVSYEQYF
>.|TRBJ2-6|TRBV7-2|.
TGTGCCAGCAGCCCAGCATGGGCCGGGGCCAACGTCCTGACTTTC
CASSPAWAGANVLTF
>TRBD1|TRBJ1-6|TRBV20-1|.
TGCAGTGCTAGAGATTCAGGACAGGCACTCCACTTT
CSARDSGQALHF
>TRBD1|TRBJ2-1|TRBV5-5|many
TGTGCCAGCAGCTTCCTCGGGACAGCTAACGATGAGCAGTTCTTC
CASSFLGTANDEQFF
>TRBD2|TRBJ2-1|TRBV7-8|many
TGTGCCAGCAGCGCGGGACTAGCGGAGTGGGGGCAGTTCTTC
CASSAGLAEWGQFF
>TRBD2|TRBJ2-4|TRBV20-1|many
TGCAGTGCCAGGACTAGCCCGGATTTAAACATTCAGTACTTC
CSARTSPDLNIQYF
>TRBD2|TRBJ2-3|TRBV24-1|many
TGTGCCACCAGTGATTTGGGTAGCGGGAGGGCTTCAGATACGCAGTATTTT
CATSDLGSGRASDTQYF
>.|TRBJ1-2|TRBV12-3/TRBV12-4|many
TGTGCCAGCGACCGGGACACCGATAACTATGGCTACACCTTC
CASDRDTDNYGYTF
>.|TRBJ2-7|TRBV5-4|.
TGTGCCAGCAGCTTGGAGGGCCTAGCGAGCCCCTACGAGCAGTACTTC
CASSLEGLASPYEQYF
>TRBD2|TRBJ2-5|TRBV12-3/TRBV12-4|.
TGTGCCAGCAGTTTCAGGACTAGCGGGGGCGGGGAGACCCAGTACTTC
CASSFRTSGGGETQYF
>TRBD1|TRBJ1-1|TRBV18|.
TGTGCCAGCTCACCGGGACAGGGAGAGTTCACTGAAGCTTTCTTT
CASSPGQGEFTEAFF